What follows are 2 T cell receptor beta chains derived from one specimen sequenced in a study of beta chain features in type 1 diabetes. The entirety of the isolated RNA underwent reverse transcription, so expressed TCRB transcripts were sequenced. Clones were read by immunoSEQ multiplex PCR, and TCRdb kept only the in-frame ones, dropping some. This table has approximately 380,000 clones, about 15% appearing once. The specimen was naive CD4+ T cells from blood. The receptors originated from a woman under 30 in good health.

This clone occurred a few times. V is TRBV28 and J is TRBJ2-7; 9 bases fit TRBD2. CDR3 length: 16 residues. CDR1 is MDHEN and CDR2 is SYDVKM in the germline V gene. With 6 bases clipped from V and 3 bases from J, the junction kept 12 bases outside the gene matches. The CDR3 DNA reads TGTGCCAGCAGACATTACACGGCTAGCGGGAACTACGAGCAGTACTTC. Translation gives CASRHYTASGNYEQYF.

This chain uses TRBV30 with TRBJ2-7; D perhaps matches TRBD2 (5 bases). This CDR3 contains 14 residues. Between the trimmed V and J ends, which lost 4 bases and 2 bases, there was a span of 15 bases. The V gene's germline CDR1 is GTSNPN and CDR2 SVGIG (reference sequence). The DNA of the CDR3 is TGTGCCTGGATCAGCGGCGGGCCTACCTACGAGCAGTACTTC. This codes for CAWISGGPTYEQYF. The variable domain in full, with the rest retrieved from reference TRBV30 and TRBJ2-7, is SQTIHQWPATLVQPVGSPLSLECTVEGTSNPNLYWYRQAAGRGLQLLFYSVGIGQISSEVPQNLSASRPQDRQFILSSKKLLLSDSGFYLCAWISGGPTYEQYFGPGTRLTVT.